Reported below is one TCR beta chain. Produced via immunoSEQ multiplex PCR; TCRdb's table is partial and in-frame only. The sample has roughly 200,000 clones, almost 85% seen once. The CDR3 is made up of 11 amino acids. Trimming left V 8 bases short and J 0 bases short, with 8 bases between. In germline, CDR1 is SQVTM, CDR2 ANQGSEA. The sample originates from a study of blood T cell repertoires in COVID-19. This sequence originates from a woman between 65 and 79 years old with active or convalescent COVID-19. V gene TRBV29-1 combines with J gene TRBJ2-7; D is unclear. Sequencing was performed on peripheral blood. CDR3 in DNA: TGCAGCTGTACAAACTCCTACGAGCAGTACTTC. Translation gives CSCTNSYEQYF.